Listed below are T cell receptor beta chains from one sample, sequenced in a study of T cells in Graves' hyperthyroidism and ophthalmopathy. TCRdb used MiXCR to reprocess the multiplex PCR reads, holding one entry per CDR3 protein. The data contain 490,000 or so distinct CDR3 sequences, 15% to 20% of them singletons. Sequencing was performed on blood. These receptors came from a woman in her 30s with Graves' ophthalmopathy. The CDR3 runs from the conserved cysteine through the conserved F or W. The order of the fields is V gene, D gene, CDR3 protein. D genes are given only for firm matches.

V gene: TRBV7-3
D gene: TRBD2
CDR3 protein: CASSKTSGSDTQYF

V gene: TRBV6-1
D gene: .
CDR3 protein: CASSEGVSSYNEQFF

V gene: TRBV11-2
D gene: TRBD1
CDR3 protein: CASSNPWGGGSYGYTF

V gene: TRBV30
D gene: .
CDR3 protein: CAWKEGPGDTQYF

V gene: TRBV6-2/TRBV6-3
D gene: TRBD2
CDR3 protein: CASNLSKDGRITDTQYF

V gene: TRBV7-8
D gene: TRBD2
CDR3 protein: CASSLALAGEGRTDTQYF

V gene: TRBV12-3/TRBV12-4
D gene: .
CDR3 protein: CASSLNSGLDNEQFF

V gene: TRBV20-1
D gene: TRBD1
CDR3 protein: CSAVKGQYNEQFF

V gene: TRBV29-1
D gene: TRBD1
CDR3 protein: CSVSGGQGGSGNTIYF

V gene: TRBV2
D gene: TRBD1
CDR3 protein: CASRIRQGGNNEQFF

V gene: TRBV29-1
D gene: TRBD1
CDR3 protein: CSVESDRGRGETQYF

V gene: TRBV7-2
D gene: .
CDR3 protein: CASSLVFGDGYTF

V gene: TRBV5-1
D gene: .
CDR3 protein: CASSLVDRPYEQYF

V gene: TRBV6-5
D gene: .
CDR3 protein: CASSYSQGSSYNSPLHF

V gene: TRBV20-1
D gene: TRBD2
CDR3 protein: CSARAQREVQETQYF

V gene: TRBV20-1
D gene: .
CDR3 protein: CSARAGSPLAEQYF

V gene: TRBV24-1
D gene: .
CDR3 protein: CATSRGERETQYF

V gene: TRBV6-1
D gene: .
CDR3 protein: CASSEREVPANTGELFF

V gene: TRBV7-2
D gene: .
CDR3 protein: CASSLNDRSKVQGEQFF

V gene: TRBV7-2
D gene: TRBD2
CDR3 protein: CASSPSWGGPPDTQYF

V gene: TRBV20-1
D gene: .
CDR3 protein: CSANAGTSTDTQYF

V gene: TRBV20-1
D gene: TRBD1
CDR3 protein: CSAQDMGDRARGNQPQHF

V gene: TRBV6-2/TRBV6-3
D gene: .
CDR3 protein: CASSYSPLRTVSLSYEQYF

V gene: TRBV9
D gene: TRBD1
CDR3 protein: CASSVGDSGPETQYF

V gene: TRBV2
D gene: .
CDR3 protein: CAIARGENSPLHF

V gene: TRBV6-1
D gene: .
CDR3 protein: CASTRDLSSGANVLTF

V gene: TRBV28
D gene: TRBD2
CDR3 protein: CASSLRSLGLAGGVGFYNEQFF

V gene: TRBV20-1
D gene: TRBD2
CDR3 protein: CSAGPGASGSYEQYF

V gene: TRBV27
D gene: TRBD1
CDR3 protein: CASSSGTVNQPQHF

V gene: TRBV20-1
D gene: TRBD2
CDR3 protein: CSASDLVPRLAGVDEQFF

V gene: TRBV5-8
D gene: .
CDR3 protein: CASSLDGTTDTQYF

V gene: TRBV18
D gene: .
CDR3 protein: CASSPVVGIRTGELFF

V gene: TRBV9
D gene: TRBD2
CDR3 protein: CASSPRVGTSSYNEQFF

V gene: TRBV7-2
D gene: .
CDR3 protein: CASRYGQYITDTQYF

V gene: TRBV28
D gene: .
CDR3 protein: CASSTGSANYGYTF

V gene: TRBV12-3/TRBV12-4
D gene: TRBD2
CDR3 protein: CASSARTSGTDTQYF

V gene: TRBV28
D gene: .
CDR3 protein: CASSFGGYYGYTF

V gene: TRBV6-1
D gene: .
CDR3 protein: CARRRGGTDTQYF

V gene: TRBV19
D gene: .
CDR3 protein: CASSIAVGETQYF

V gene: TRBV7-2
D gene: .
CDR3 protein: CASSLLMDPDTQYF

V gene: TRBV5-1
D gene: .
CDR3 protein: CASSLDSHMTYEQYF

V gene: TRBV3-1
D gene: .
CDR3 protein: CASRKEETQYF

V gene: TRBV12-3/TRBV12-4
D gene: .
CDR3 protein: CASSLFEAWTEAFF

V gene: TRBV27
D gene: .
CDR3 protein: CASSLGQITDTQHF

V gene: TRBV4-2
D gene: .
CDR3 protein: CASSQDRPENTGELFF

V gene: TRBV19
D gene: .
CDR3 protein: CASSIALSGYNEQFF

V gene: TRBV20-1
D gene: .
CDR3 protein: CSASTTGYGYTF

V gene: TRBV6-2/TRBV6-3
D gene: .
CDR3 protein: CASSYSYSTDTQYF

V gene: TRBV7-9
D gene: .
CDR3 protein: CASSHPDGGVWEKLFF

V gene: TRBV19
D gene: .
CDR3 protein: CASSRTVGGKNEQFF

V gene: TRBV6-2/TRBV6-3
D gene: .
CDR3 protein: CASSYSLGGRETQYF

V gene: TRBV20-1
D gene: .
CDR3 protein: CSALVSVNTYEQYF

V gene: TRBV7-8
D gene: .
CDR3 protein: CASSLKLEQFF